One and the same sample provided the 23 T cell receptor beta chains below, sequenced in a study of breast tumors, draining lymph nodes, adjacent tissues. Breast cancer patients provided tissue from their axillary draining lymph nodes. Using its own MiXCR run on the multiplex PCR reads, TCRdb lists one record per CDR3 protein. This sample yields approximately 130,000 distinct CDR3 sequences, of which 21% are seen a single time; 2.2% belongs to the top ten. The specimen sequenced was axillary lymph node tissue. The receptors originated from a female donor with breast cancer. Some clones in this sample may be carry-over from other donors' samples.

This clonotype was counted many times. The rearrangement links TRBV4-1 to TRBJ2-7; tentatively, D is TRBD1 (6 bases). CDR1 and CDR2 (germline): MGHRA, YSYEKL. V was clipped by 3 bases and J by 2 bases, with 14 bases between them. The CDR3 has 15 residues. In nucleotides, the CDR3 is TGCGCCAGCAGCCAGAGGGGGTCAGTAGCCTACGAGCAGTACTTC. Translating it yields CASSQRGSVAYEQYF.

This clonotype was observed at least ten times. The chain has TRBV2 and TRBJ2-1; 16 nucleotides line up with TRBD2. This CDR3 spans 15 amino acids. Germline V gives CDR1 SNHLY, CDR2 FYNNEI. The J segment lost 8 bases and the V segment lost 7 bases, leaving 5 bases of the junction unmatched. The CDR3 reads CASKVGTSGRDEQFF. CDR3 nucleotides: TGTGCCAGCAAGGTGGGGACTAGCGGGAGGGATGAGCAGTTCTTC.

Notes on this clonotype: A much larger clone lies one base from this, so it may be a read error. This chain joins TRBV6-1 and TRBJ2-5; D ambiguous. This CDR3 has 11 residues. Germline CDR1 MNHNS, CDR2 SASEGT. The CDR3 DNA reads TGTGCCAGCGGTGAACTGCGGTCCCAGTACTTC. As protein: CASGELRSQYF.

In this sample, this clonotype turned up many times. V usage is TRBV12-3 or TRBV12-4 and J usage is TRBJ2-3; D is uncertain. The CDR3 contains 17 residues. Deletions cut 8 bases from V and 2 bases from J, with 23 bases between. This CDR3 reads CASSPWRSAPFTDTQYF. CDR3 nucleotides: TGTGCCAGCTCTCCCTGGAGAAGCGCGCCTTTCACAGATACGCAGTATTTT.

This clonotype was recorded at least ten times. The chain carries TRBV6-5 and TRBJ1-2; D uncertain. The germline V and J ends were trimmed by 0 bases and 0 bases, with 5 bases remaining between them. Looked up from germline, CDR1 is MNHEY and CDR2 is SVGAGI. The length of the CDR3 is 14 residues. CDR3 loop: CASSYSAANYGYTF. In DNA, the CDR3 is TGTGCCAGCAGTTACTCGGCAGCTAACTATGGCTACACCTTC.

This rearrangement joins TRBV27 to TRBJ2-1; D not resolved. Germline V gene data show CDR1 as MNHEY and CDR2 as SMNVEV (reference sequence). The CDR3 is 16 amino acids. V lost 1 base and J lost 4, with 14 bases in between. DNA for the CDR3: TGTGCCAGCAGTTTATGGGCGAACCCGACGTACAATGAGCAGTTCTTC. This sequence encodes CASSLWANPTYNEQFF.

Comment on this clonotype: Since a much larger clone is just one base distant, this may be a read error. The rearrangement joins TRBV10-3 to TRBJ1-2; 10 bases match TRBD1. The CDR3 extends over 16 amino acids. The germline CDR1 and CDR2 sequences are ENHRY and SYGVKD. DNA of the CDR3: TGTGCCATCAGTGAGAACGGGGACAGGGGAAACTGTGGCTACACCTTC. Its translation is CAISENGDRGNCGYTF.

This clonotype occurred a few times. V gene TRBV28 combines with J gene TRBJ2-7, with TRBD1 matching over 7 bases. Trimming took 3 bases from V and 0 from J; bases not matched to a gene: 8. Germline CDR1 is MDHEN and CDR2 is SYDVKM. The CDR3 has 16 amino acids. CDR3 sequence reads: CASSFMTGSYSYEQYF. CDR3 nucleotide sequence: TGTGCCAGCAGTTTTATGACAGGGTCCTACTCCTACGAGCAGTACTTC.

The CDR3 DNA is TGTGCCAGCAGTTCGGGACTAGCGGGATGGGAGACCCAGTACTTC. Protein: CASSSGLAGWETQYF. The chain uses TRBV28 and TRBJ2-5; 13 positions match TRBD2. Losses at the gene ends were 4 bases for V and 5 bases for J; bases not matched to a gene: 4. Germline lookup yields CDR1 MDHEN and CDR2 SYDVKM. This CDR3 has 15 amino acids.

This chain links TRBV19 with TRBJ2-3; 7 bases match TRBD2. The germline V gene encodes CDR1 LNHDA and CDR2 SQIVND (reference sequence). V was pared by 10 bases and J by 3 bases, with 7 bases of the junction left unmatched. The CDR3 runs to 13 residues. The CDR3 protein is CATGGFWTDTQYF. For the CDR3, the DNA is TGTGCCACCGGGGGGTTTTGGACAGATACGCAGTATTTT.

This clonotype was detected ten times or more. V and J are TRBV7-6 and TRBJ2-5, with 9 bases matching TRBD2. This CDR3 has 15 amino acids. The trim removed 1 base at V and 4 bases at J, leaving 4 bases unmatched. Germline V gene sequence: CDR1 SGHVS, CDR2 FNYEAQ. The CDR3: CASSLVSGRAETQYF. In nucleotides, the CDR3 is TGTGCCAGCAGCTTAGTTAGCGGGAGAGCAGAGACCCAGTACTTC.

There are many counts of this clonotype. The chain links TRBV27 to TRBJ1-2, with D hard to call. The CDR3 spans 15 residues. V was cut by 6 bases and J by 3 bases, with 17 bases left in between. The germline gives CDR1 MNHEY, CDR2 SMNVEV (reference sequence). The CDR3 reads CASSPVRNHDYGYTF. The CDR3 DNA sequence: TGTGCCAGCAGCCCGGTGAGGAACCACGACTATGGCTACACCTTC.

This clonotype was counted ten times or more. The CDR3 coding sequence is TGTGCTAGTGGTTGGTGGGACAGCACAGATACGCAGTATTTT. Translating gives CASGWWDSTDTQYF. This rearrangement joins TRBV12-5 to TRBJ2-3; perhaps D is TRBD1 or TRBD2 (5 bases each). The ends were cut back, 4 bases at V and 0 bases at J, with 8 bases in the middle. The CDR3 is 14 residues long. The germline V gene has CDR1 LGHNT and CDR2 FRNRAP. Complete variable domain (other parts from reference TRBV12-5 and TRBJ2-3): DARVTQTPRHKVTEMGQEVTMRCQPILGHNTVFWYRQTMMQGLELLAYFRNRAPLDDSGMPKDRFSAEMPDATLATLKIQPSEPRDSAVYFCASGWWDSTDTQYFGPGTRLTVL.

In this sample, this clonotype turned up many times. The chain joins TRBV6-6 to TRBJ2-1; 8 bases map to TRBD2. V was clipped by 7 bases and J by 0 bases; unmatched bases: 5. Germline CDR1 is MNHNY and CDR2 is SVGAGI (reference sequence). There are 15 residues in the CDR3. This chain's CDR3 is CASMPGGGSYNEQFF. The CDR3, as DNA: TGTGCCAGCATGCCCGGGGGGGGCTCCTACAATGAGCAGTTCTTC.

The table lists this clonotype with a few counts. The V gene is TRBV4-1, the J gene TRBJ1-5, with 7 bases identical to TRBD1. This CDR3 has 20 residues. With V trimmed by 0 bases and J by 0 bases, 14 bases remained unmatched. CDR1 is MGHRA and CDR2 is YSYEKL in the germline V gene. CDR3 sequence (DNA): TGCGCCAGCAGCCAAGATGGAACAGGGGCGGGGGGATATAGCAATCAGCCCCAGCATTTT. This sequence encodes CASSQDGTGAGGYSNQPQHF.

A remark on this clonotype: This may stem from a read error, because a much larger clone lies one nucleotide away. The chain joins TRBV15 to TRBJ2-5; 8 bases line up with TRBD1. V gave up 1 base and J gave up 7 bases; unmatched junction bases: 5. CDR1 is LNHNV and CDR2 is YYDKDF in the germline V gene (reference sequence). This CDR3 region has 14 residues. In DNA form, the CDR3 reads TGTGCCACCAGCAGAGGCAGGGGGCTCGGGACCCAGTACTTC. Its translation: CATSRGRGLGTQYF.

This clonotype was seen ten or more times. This chain uses TRBV20-1 with TRBJ2-7, with a possible D match to TRBD2 (6 bases). V was clipped by 1 base and J by 0 bases, with 10 bases between them. Germline CDR1 DFQATT, CDR2 SNEGSKA (reference sequence). The CDR3 consists of 14 residues. The CDR3 bases are TGCAGTGCTAGAGGGGACGGGAGCTCCTACGAGCAGTACTTC. This codes for CSARGDGSSYEQYF.

Worth noting for this clonotype: This sequence may be a read error, since a much larger clone differs from it by one base. J is TRBJ2-1 and V is TRBV5-4, with 14 bases that match TRBD2. Germline assignment: CDR1 SGHNT and CDR2 YYREEE (reference sequence). Unmatched junction bases numbered 5, after V lost 4 bases and J lost 8 bases. The CDR3 runs to 15 residues. The CDR3 sequence: CASSGGLAGGDEQFF. The CDR3 nucleotides read TGTGCCAGCAGCGGAGGACTAGCGGGAGGCGATGAGCAGTTCTTC.

As for this clonotype: This may arise from a read error, as a much more abundant clone is one base away. This rearrangement joins TRBV5-1 to TRBJ1-2; 11 bases line up with TRBD1. V dropped 5 bases and J dropped 8; count of bases not matched to a gene: 11. CDR3 size: 15 residues. The germline gives CDR1 SGHRS, CDR2 YFSETQ. The CDR3 DNA reads TGCGCCAGCAGAGGACAGGGGGCAGTCGTGTTCGGCTACACCTTC. This encodes CASRGQGAVVFGYTF.

A word on this clonotype: Given the absence of the conserved phenylalanine or tryptophan at the CDR3 end, a read error is likely. The CDR3 is CASSLVGGLSYEQYL. The CDR3 DNA sequence: TGTGCCAGCAGCTTGGTAGGGGGACTCTCCTACGAGCAGTACCTC. V usage is TRBV7-9 and J usage is TRBJ2-7, with D tentatively TRBD1 or TRBD2 (6 bases each). Trimming removed 3 bases at V and 0 bases at J, with 12 bases between. The CDR3 loop spans 15 amino acids. Germline V gene data show CDR1 as SEHNR and CDR2 as FQNEAQ (reference sequence).

The CDR3 spells CASSYSGGRAYGANVLTF. CDR3 DNA sequence: TGTGCCAGCAGTTACTCGGGGGGGAGGGCCTATGGGGCCAACGTCCTGACTTTC. The chain recombines TRBV6-5 with TRBJ2-6; the match to TRBD2 covers 7 bases. Germline CDR1 reads MNHEY; CDR2 reads SVGAGI. The CDR3 loop spans 18 amino acids. Unmatched junction bases numbered 8, after V lost 0 bases and J lost 3 bases.

The chain couples TRBV28 to TRBJ1-2; 7 positions match TRBD1. Germline V gene sequence: CDR1 MDHEN, CDR2 SYDVKM. The CDR3 spans 22 residues. J gave up 3 bases and V 3 bases, and 28 bases lay outside the gene matches. CDR3 amino acids: CASSFNYRGQYSPASRDYGYTF. The CDR3 coding sequence is TGTGCCAGCAGTTTTAATTATCGGGGACAGTACTCCCCTGCCTCGAGAGACTATGGCTACACCTTC.

This clonotype was seen many times. Here the CDR3 reads CASSQDRGGELFF. In nucleotides, the CDR3 is TGTGCCAGCAGCCAAGACCGGGGTGGGGAGCTGTTTTTT. The rearrangement joins TRBV14 to TRBJ2-2; D is possibly TRBD2 (5 bases). Trimming removed 0 bases from V and 8 bases from J, with 7 bases in between. Germline V CDR1 and CDR2: SGHDN, FVKESK. This CDR3 is 13 amino acids long.